This T cell receptor beta chain was recovered during a study of cytomegalovirus exposure and HLA in healthy donors. V gave up 5 bases and J gave up 0 bases, with 16 bases separating them. This CDR3 is 15 amino acids long. Germline assignment: CDR1 SQVTM and CDR2 ANQGSEA. This clone has only one observation. As yet, its antigen is unknown. Both 60 Vbeta primers and 13 Jbeta primers went into the PCR. The protocol was immunoSEQ multiplex PCR, while the TCRdb copy is restricted to in-frame clones and leaves out a portion. Among 95,000 to 150,000 clones listed, 75% to 90% were seen once. Findings of the study overall: CMV serostatus alone was available as immune exposure information. Most CMV-associated TCR beta chains were later found to appear HLA-restricted.

This chain links TRBV29-1 with TRBJ1-1, with D tentatively TRBD1 (5 bases). Sequenced: PBMCs. The receptor was derived from a young man in good health and CMV-seropositive. Here the CDR3 DNA reads TGCAGCGTTTCTGGGGGGGGGTCTGTGAACACTGAAGCTTTCTTT. Amino acid sequence: CSVSGGGSVNTEAFF.